This T cell receptor (beta chain) derives from a study of early T cells in non-severe SARS-CoV-2 infection. Study at large: Chains from this unsorted whole-blood bulk RNA could not be paired. Study-wide results and caveats: There was a bias toward anti-spike CD8 responses in VDJdb matching, which missed private and CD4 specificities.

Points on this clonotype: The antigen is not known.

Losses at the gene ends were 5 bases for V and 1 base for J; bases not matched to a gene: 7. Germline CDR1 reads SGHTA; CDR2 reads FQGTGA. This CDR3 has 16 residues. Individual cDNA molecules each received unique molecular identifiers attached to them. TCRdb passed the 5' RACE reads through MiXCR, listing each CDR3 protein once. The sample holds approximately 69,000 distinct CDR3 sequences; 9% to 15% are singletons and the top ten take around 4.3%. The sequenced material came from whole blood. The receptor was isolated from an adult who was a healthcare worker with PCR-confirmed SARS-CoV-2 infection or an uninfected control (not recorded which). The rearrangement uses TRBV7-3 and TRBJ2-2; the match to TRBD2 covers 7 bases. Here the CDR3 DNA reads TGTGCCAGCAGCCCGGGCGGGAGTCAGAACACCGGGGAGCTGTTTTTT. It codes for CASSPGGSQNTGELFF.